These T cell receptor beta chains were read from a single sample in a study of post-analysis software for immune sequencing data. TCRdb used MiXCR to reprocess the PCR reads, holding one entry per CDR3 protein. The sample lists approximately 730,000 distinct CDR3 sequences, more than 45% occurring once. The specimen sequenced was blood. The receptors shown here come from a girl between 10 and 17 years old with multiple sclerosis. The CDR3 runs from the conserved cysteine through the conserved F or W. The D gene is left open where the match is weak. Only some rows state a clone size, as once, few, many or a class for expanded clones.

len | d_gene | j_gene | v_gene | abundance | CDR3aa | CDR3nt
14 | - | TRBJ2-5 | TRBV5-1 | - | CASSLPGSEETQYF | TGCGCCAGCAGCTTGCCAGGTTCAGAAGAGACCCAGTACTTC
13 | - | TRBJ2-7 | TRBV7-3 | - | CVSSFDRSYEQYF | TGTGTCAGCAGCTTTGACAGATCCTACGAGCAGTACTTC
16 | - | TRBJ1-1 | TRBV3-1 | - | CASSQEMRGEHTEAFF | TGTGCCAGCAGCCAAGAGATGCGTGGTGAACATACTGAAGCTTTCTTT
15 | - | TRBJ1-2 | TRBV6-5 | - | CASSYTGSQLYGYTF | TGTGCCAGCAGTTACACGGGATCCCAGCTTTATGGCTACACCTTC
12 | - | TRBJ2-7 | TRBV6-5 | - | CASRTRIYEQYF | TGTGCCAGCAGGACTAGGATCTACGAGCAGTACTTC
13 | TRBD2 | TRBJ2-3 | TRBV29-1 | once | CSVSTSGTDTQYF | TGCAGCGTGTCGACTAGCGGCACAGATACGCAGTATTTT
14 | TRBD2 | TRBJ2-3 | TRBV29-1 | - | CSVGRAGATDTQYF | TGCAGCGTTGGCAGGGCGGGAGCCACAGATACGCAGTATTTT
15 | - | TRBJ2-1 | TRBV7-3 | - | CASSLSPGRNNEQFF | TGTGCCAGCAGCTTAAGTCCAGGAAGAAACAATGAGCAGTTCTTC
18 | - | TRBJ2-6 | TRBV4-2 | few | CASSPGTVARSGANVLTF | TGTGCCAGCAGCCCAGGCACAGTTGCCCGGTCTGGGGCCAACGTCCTGACTTTC
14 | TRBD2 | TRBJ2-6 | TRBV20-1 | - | CSAREAGGANVLTF | TGCAGTGCTAGAGAAGCGGGGGGGGCCAACGTCCTGACTTTC
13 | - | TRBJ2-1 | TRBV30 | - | CAWAPGISGEQFF | TGTGCCTGGGCACCGGGGATCTCGGGTGAGCAGTTCTTC
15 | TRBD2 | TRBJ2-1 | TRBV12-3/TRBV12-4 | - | CASSGTSGSTVEQFF | TGTGCCAGCAGTGGGACTAGCGGGAGTACGGTTGAGCAGTTCTTC
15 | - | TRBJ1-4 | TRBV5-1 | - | CASSWDVTANEKLFF | TGCGCCAGCAGCTGGGACGTGACAGCTAATGAAAAACTGTTTTTT
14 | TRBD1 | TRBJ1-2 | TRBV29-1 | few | CSVEPTGESYGYTF | TGCAGCGTTGAACCGACAGGGGAGAGCTATGGCTACACCTTC
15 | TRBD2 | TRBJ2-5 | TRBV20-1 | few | CSASGGLGREETQYF | TGCAGCGCTTCCGGGGGTCTCGGGAGGGAAGAGACCCAGTACTTC
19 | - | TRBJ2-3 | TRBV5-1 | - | CVSSLGPGLPVSAVDTQYF | TGCGTCAGCAGCTTGGGGCCGGGACTCCCGGTGTCGGCTGTAGATACGCAGTATTTT
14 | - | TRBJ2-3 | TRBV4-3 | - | CTSSHPLLAGAQYF | TGCACCAGCAGCCACCCTTTACTAGCTGGGGCGCAGTATTTT
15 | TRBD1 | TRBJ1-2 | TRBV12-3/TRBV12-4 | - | CASSLNDRALFGYTF | TGTGCCAGCAGTTTGAACGACAGGGCCTTGTTTGGCTACACCTTC
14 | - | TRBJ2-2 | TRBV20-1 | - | CSAMDRQNTGELFF | TGCAGTGCCATGGACAGACAGAACACCGGGGAGCTGTTTTTT
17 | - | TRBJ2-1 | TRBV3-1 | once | CASSQVGAGVSYNEQFF | TGTGCCAGCAGCCAAGTTGGAGCGGGTGTGTCCTACAATGAGCAGTTCTTC
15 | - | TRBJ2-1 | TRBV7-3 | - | CASSYGGGPYNEQFF | TGTGCCAGCAGCTACGGAGGGGGACCCTACAATGAGCAGTTCTTC
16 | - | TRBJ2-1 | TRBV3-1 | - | CASSNTGPGDDNEQFF | TGTGCCAGCAGCAATACAGGGCCCGGGGATGACAATGAGCAGTTCTTC
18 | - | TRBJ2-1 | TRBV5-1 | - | CASSLDPLALARVNEQFF | TGCGCCAGCAGCTTGGACCCGTTAGCCCTAGCTCGGGTCAATGAGCAGTTCTTC
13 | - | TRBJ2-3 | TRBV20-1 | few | CSAEGVKPDTQYF | TGCAGTGCCGAAGGGGTGAAGCCAGATACGCAGTATTTT
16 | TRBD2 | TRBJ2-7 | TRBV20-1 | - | CSARDNLAGGPYEQYF | TGCAGTGCTAGAGATAACCTAGCGGGAGGTCCCTACGAGCAGTACTTC
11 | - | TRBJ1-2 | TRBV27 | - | CASRQGRGYTF | TGTGCCAGCAGACAGGGTCGCGGCTACACCTTC
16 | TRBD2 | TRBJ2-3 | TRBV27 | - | CASSPGLAGLETTQYF | TGTGCCAGCAGTCCGGGACTAGCGGGCCTTGAAACTACGCAGTATTTT
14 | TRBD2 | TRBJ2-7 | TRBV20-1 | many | CSALKAGGPGEQYF | TGCAGTGCCCTTAAAGCGGGAGGGCCGGGGGAGCAGTACTTC
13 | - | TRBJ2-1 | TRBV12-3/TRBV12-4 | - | CASTLVGGNEQFF | TGTGCCAGCACCCTAGTCGGGGGCAATGAGCAGTTCTTC
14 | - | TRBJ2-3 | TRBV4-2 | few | CASSRESRTDTQYF | TGTGCCAGCAGCCGGGAGTCACGCACAGATACGCAGTATTTT
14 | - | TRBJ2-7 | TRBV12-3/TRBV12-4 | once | CASSPQGWSYEQYF | TGTGCCAGCAGTCCCCAGGGGTGGAGCTACGAGCAGTACTTC
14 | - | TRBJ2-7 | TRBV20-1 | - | CSARGISAVREQYF | TGCAGTGCTAGAGGGATTTCGGCAGTACGGGAGCAGTACTTC
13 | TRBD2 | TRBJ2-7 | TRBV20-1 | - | CSVHRDYSYEQYF | TGCAGTGTCCACCGGGACTACTCCTACGAGCAGTACTTC
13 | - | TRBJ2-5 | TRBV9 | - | CASSVDSQETQYF | TGTGCCAGCAGCGTAGACAGTCAAGAGACCCAGTACTTC
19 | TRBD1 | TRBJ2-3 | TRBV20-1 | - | CSARGPGRGPPDHTDTQYF | TGCAGTGCTAGAGGCCCCGGCAGGGGGCCCCCCGATCACACAGATACGCAGTATTTT
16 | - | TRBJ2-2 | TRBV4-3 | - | CASSQDSGAHTGELFF | TGCGCCAGCAGCCAGGATTCAGGGGCCCACACCGGGGAGCTGTTTTTT